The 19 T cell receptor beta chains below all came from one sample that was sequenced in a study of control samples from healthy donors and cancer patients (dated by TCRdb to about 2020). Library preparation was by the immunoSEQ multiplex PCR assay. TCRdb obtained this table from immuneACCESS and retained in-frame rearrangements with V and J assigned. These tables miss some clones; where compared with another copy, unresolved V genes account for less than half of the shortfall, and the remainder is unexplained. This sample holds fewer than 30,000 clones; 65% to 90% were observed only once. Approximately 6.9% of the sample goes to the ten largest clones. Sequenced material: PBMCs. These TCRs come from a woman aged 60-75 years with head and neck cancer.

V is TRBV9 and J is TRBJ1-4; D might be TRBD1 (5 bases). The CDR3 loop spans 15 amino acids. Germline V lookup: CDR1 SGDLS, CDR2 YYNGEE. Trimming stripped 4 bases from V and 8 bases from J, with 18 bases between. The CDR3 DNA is TGTGCCAGCAGCCCGACGGGAGGGGTCGGGGAAAAACTGTTTTTT. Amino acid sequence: CASSPTGGVGEKLFF.

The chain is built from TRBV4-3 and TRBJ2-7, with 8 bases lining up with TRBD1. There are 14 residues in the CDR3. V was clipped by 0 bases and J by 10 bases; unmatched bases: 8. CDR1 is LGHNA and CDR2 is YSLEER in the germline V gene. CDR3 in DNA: TGCGCCAGCAGCCAAGACCTCTCAGGGGGCGCACAGTACTTC. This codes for CASSQDLSGGAQYF.

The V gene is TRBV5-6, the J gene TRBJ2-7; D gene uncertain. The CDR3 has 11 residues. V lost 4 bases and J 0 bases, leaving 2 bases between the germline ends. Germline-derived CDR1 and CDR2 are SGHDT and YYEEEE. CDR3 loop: CASSASYEQYF. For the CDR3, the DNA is TGTGCCAGCAGCGCCTCCTACGAGCAGTACTTC.

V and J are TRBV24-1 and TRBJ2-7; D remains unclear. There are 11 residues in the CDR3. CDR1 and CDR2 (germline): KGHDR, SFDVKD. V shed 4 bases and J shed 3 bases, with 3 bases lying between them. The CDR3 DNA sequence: TGTGCCACCAGTGACGGCTACGAGCAGTACTTC. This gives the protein CATSDGYEQYF.

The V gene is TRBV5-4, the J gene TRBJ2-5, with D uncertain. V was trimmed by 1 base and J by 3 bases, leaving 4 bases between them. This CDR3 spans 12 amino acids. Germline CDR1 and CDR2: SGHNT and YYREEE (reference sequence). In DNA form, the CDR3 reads TGTGCCAGCAGCTTGACTAAAGAGACCCAGTACTTC. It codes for CASSLTKETQYF. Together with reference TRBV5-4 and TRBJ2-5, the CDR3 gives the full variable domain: ETGVTQSPTHLIKTRGQQVTLRCSSQSGHNTVSWYQQALGQGPQFIFQYYREEENGRGNFPPRFSGLQFPNYSSELNVNALELDDSALYLCASSLTKETQYFGPGTRLLVL.

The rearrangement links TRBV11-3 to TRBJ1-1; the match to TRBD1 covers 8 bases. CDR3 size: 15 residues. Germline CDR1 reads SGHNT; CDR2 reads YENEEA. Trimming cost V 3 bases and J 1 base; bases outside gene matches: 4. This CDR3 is CASSLLRGRNTEAFF. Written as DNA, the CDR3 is TGTGCCAGCAGCTTGCTCAGGGGGCGGAACACTGAAGCTTTCTTT.

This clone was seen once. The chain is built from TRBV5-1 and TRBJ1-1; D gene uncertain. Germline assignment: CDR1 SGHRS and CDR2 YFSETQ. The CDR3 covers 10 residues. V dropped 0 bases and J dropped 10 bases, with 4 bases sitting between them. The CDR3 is CASSLETAFF. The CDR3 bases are TGCGCCAGCAGCTTGGAGACAGCTTTCTTT.

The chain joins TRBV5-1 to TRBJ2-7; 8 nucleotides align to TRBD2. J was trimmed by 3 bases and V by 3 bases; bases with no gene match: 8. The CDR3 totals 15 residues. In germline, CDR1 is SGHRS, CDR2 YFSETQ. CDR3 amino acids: CASSSLAGVLYEQYF. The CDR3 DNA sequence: TGCGCCAGCAGCTCGCTAGCGGGTGTCCTCTACGAGCAGTACTTC.

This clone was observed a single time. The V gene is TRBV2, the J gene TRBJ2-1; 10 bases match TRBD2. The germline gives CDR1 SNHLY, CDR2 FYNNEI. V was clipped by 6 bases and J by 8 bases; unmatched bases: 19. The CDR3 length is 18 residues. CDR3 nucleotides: TGTGCCAGCAGCCTGCTGGGGATGAATAGCGGGGGGATCCATGAGCAGTTCTTC. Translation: CASSLLGMNSGGIHEQFF.

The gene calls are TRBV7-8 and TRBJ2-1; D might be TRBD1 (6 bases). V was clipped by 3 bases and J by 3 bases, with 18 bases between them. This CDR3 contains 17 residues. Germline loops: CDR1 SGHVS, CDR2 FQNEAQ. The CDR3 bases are TGTGCCAGCAGCTTCGGTGGGGGCGGCAAGGGCTACAATGAGCAGTTCTTC. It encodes CASSFGGGGKGYNEQFF.

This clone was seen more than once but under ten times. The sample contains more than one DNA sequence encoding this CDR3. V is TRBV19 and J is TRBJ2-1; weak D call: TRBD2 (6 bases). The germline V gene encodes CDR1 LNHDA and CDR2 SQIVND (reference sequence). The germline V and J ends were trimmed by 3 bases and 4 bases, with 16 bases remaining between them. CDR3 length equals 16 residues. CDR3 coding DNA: TGTGCCAGTAGTATTTCGGGGCTAGCGAAATACAATGAGCAGTTCTTC. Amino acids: CASSISGLAKYNEQFF.

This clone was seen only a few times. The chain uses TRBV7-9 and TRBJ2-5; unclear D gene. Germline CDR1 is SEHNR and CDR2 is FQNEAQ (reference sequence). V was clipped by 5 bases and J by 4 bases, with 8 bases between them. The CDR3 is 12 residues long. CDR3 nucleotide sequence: TGTGCCAGCAGCCCCTTAGGAGAGACCCAGTACTTC. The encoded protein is CASSPLGETQYF.

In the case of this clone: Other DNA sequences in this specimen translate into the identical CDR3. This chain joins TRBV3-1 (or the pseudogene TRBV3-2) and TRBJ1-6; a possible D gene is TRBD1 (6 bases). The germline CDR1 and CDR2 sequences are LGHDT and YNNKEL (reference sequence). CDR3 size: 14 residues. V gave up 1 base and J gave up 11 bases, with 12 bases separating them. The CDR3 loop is CASSQGGGGTPLHF. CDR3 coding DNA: TGTGCCAGCAGCCAAGGAGGGGGGGGGACACCCCTCCACTTT.

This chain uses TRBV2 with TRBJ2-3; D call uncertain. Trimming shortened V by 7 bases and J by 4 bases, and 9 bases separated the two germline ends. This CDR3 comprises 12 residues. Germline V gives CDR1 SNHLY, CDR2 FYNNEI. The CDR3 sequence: CASMEWADTQYF. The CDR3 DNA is TGTGCCAGCATGGAGTGGGCAGATACGCAGTATTTT.

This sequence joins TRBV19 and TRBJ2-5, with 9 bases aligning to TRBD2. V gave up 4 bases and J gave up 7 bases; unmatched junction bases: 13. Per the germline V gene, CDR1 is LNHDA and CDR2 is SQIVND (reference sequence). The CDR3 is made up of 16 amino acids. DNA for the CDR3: TGTGCCAGTAGTAGGGAGACTAGCGGAGAACTAGCGACCCAGTACTTC. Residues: CASSRETSGELATQYF.

The CDR3 DNA sequence: TGTGCCAGCAGCCCTACCGGGACGGCAGTAAACTATGGCTACACCTTC. Protein: CASSPTGTAVNYGYTF. The chain joins TRBV5-4 to TRBJ1-2, with D possibly TRBD1 on 5 matching bases. The V gene lost 4 bases and the J gene lost 2 bases, with 18 bases spanning the gap. The CDR3 extends over 16 amino acids. Germline CDR1 reads SGHNT; CDR2 reads YYREEE (reference sequence).

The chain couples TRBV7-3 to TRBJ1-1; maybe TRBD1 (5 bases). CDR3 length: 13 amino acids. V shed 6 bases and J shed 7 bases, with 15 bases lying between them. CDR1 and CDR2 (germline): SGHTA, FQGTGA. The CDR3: CASRVLGGSEAFF. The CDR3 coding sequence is TGTGCCAGCAGGGTCCTTGGGGGGAGTGAAGCTTTCTTT.

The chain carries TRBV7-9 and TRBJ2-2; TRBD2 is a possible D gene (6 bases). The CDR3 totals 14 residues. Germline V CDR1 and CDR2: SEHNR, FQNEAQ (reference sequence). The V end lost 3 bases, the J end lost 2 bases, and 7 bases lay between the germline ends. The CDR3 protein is CASSFGTNTGELFF. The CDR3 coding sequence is TGTGCCAGCAGCTTTGGGACTAACACCGGGGAGCTGTTTTTT.

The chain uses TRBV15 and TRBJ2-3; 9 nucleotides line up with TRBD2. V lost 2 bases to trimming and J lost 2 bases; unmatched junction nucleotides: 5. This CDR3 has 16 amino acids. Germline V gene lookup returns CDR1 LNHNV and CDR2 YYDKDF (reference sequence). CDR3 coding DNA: TGTGCCACCAGCAGAAGGAGCGGGGGGAACACAGATACGCAGTATTTT. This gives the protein CATSRRSGGNTDTQYF.